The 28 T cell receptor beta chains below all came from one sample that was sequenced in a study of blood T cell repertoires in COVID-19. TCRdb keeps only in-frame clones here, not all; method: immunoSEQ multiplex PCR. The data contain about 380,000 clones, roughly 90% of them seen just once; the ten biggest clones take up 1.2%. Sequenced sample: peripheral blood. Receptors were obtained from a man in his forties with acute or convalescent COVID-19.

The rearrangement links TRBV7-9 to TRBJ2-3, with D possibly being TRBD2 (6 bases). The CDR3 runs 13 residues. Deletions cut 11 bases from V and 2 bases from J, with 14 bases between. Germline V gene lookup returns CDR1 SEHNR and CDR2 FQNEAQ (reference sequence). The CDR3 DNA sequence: TGTGCCCTCGCGCGGGGCTACACAGATACGCAGTATTTT. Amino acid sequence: CALARGYTDTQYF.

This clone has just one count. CDR3 DNA sequence: TGTGCCAGCAGCCTCAACGGACTAGCGGGGGGGCAAGAGACCCAGTACTTC. This sequence encodes CASSLNGLAGGQETQYF. The chain employs TRBV3-1 (or the pseudogene TRBV3-2) and TRBJ2-5; 15 bases match TRBD2. J was trimmed by 2 bases and V by 4 bases; bases with no gene match: 5. Germline lookup yields CDR1 LGHDT and CDR2 YNNKEL (reference sequence). The CDR3 is 17 residues long.

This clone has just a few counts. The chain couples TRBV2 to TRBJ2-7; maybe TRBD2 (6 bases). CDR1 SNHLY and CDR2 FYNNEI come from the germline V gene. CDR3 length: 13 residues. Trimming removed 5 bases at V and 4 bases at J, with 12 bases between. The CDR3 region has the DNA TGTGCCAGCAGTAAGGCGGGGATATACGAGCAGTACTTC. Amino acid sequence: CASSKAGIYEQYF.

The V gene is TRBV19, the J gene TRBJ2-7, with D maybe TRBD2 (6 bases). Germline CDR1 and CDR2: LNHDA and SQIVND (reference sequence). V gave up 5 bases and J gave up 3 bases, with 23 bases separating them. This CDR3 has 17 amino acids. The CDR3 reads CASSPRPKVREYYEQYF. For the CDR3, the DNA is TGTGCCAGTAGTCCCCGCCCCAAGGTCCGGGAGTACTACGAGCAGTACTTC.

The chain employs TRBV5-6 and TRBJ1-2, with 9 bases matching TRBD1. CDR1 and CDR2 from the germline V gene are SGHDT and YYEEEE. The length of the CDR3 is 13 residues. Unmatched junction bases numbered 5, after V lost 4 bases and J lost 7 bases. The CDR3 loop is CASSVGTGSGYTF. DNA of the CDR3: TGTGCCAGCAGCGTAGGGACAGGGTCTGGCTACACCTTC. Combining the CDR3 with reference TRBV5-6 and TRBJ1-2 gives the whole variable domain DAGVTQSPTHLIKTRGQQVTLRCSPKSGHDTVSWYQQALGQGPQFIFQYYEEEERQRGNFPDRFSGHQFPNYSSELNVNALLLGDSALYLCASSVGTGSGYTFGSGTRLTVV.

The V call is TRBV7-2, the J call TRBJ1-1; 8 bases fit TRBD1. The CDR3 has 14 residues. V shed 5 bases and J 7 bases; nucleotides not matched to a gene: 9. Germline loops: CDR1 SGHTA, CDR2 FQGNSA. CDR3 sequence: CASSGRQGSGEAFF. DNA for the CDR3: TGTGCCAGCAGCGGGAGACAGGGGAGCGGTGAAGCTTTCTTT.

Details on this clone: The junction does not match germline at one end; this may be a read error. The CDR3 DNA sequence: TGTGCTAGCAGCCGTAGACTAGGCTCAGACGAGCAGTACTTC. This gives the protein CASSRRLGSDEQYF. The V call is TRBV7-7, the J call TRBJ2-7, with D maybe TRBD2 (6 bases). From germline, CDR1 is SSHAT and CDR2 FNYEAQ (reference sequence). The CDR3 length is 14 residues.

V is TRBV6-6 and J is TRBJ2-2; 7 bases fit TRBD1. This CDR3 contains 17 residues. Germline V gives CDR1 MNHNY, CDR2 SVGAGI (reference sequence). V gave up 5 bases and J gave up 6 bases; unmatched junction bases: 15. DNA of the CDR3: TGTGCCAGCAGTCATAATAACAGGGGAAGGTTTTCCGGGGAGCTGTTTTTT. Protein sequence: CASSHNNRGRFSGELFF.

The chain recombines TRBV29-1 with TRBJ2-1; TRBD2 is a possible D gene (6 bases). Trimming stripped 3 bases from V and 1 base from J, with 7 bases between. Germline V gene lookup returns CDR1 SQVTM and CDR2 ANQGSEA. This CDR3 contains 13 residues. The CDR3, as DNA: TGCAGCGTTGACGGGGGATCCTACAATGAGCAGTTCTTC. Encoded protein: CSVDGGSYNEQFF.

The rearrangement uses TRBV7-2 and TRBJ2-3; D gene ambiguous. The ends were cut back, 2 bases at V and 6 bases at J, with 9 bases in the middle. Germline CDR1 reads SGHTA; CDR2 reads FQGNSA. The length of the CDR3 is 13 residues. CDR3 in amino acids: CASSLISRDTQYF. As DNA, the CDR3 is TGTGCCAGCAGCTTAATTAGTCGGGATACGCAGTATTTT.

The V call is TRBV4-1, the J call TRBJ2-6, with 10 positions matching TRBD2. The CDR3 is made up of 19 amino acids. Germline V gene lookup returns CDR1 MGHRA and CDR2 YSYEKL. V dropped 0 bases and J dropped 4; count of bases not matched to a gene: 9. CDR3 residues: CASSQESKGLASGANVLTF. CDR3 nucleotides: TGCGCCAGCAGCCAAGAATCAAAGGGACTAGCGTCCGGGGCCAACGTCCTGACTTTC.

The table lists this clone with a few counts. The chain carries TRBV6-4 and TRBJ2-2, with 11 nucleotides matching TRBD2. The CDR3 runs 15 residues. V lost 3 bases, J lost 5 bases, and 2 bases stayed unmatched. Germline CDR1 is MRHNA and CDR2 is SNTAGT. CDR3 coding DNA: TGTGCCAGCAGTGAACTAGCGGGAGAGACCGGGGAGCTGTTTTTT. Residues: CASSELAGETGELFF.

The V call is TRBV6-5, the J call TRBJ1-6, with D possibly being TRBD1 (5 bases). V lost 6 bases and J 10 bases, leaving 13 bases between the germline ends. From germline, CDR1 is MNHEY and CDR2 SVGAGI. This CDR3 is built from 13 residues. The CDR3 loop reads CASRSGGDSPLHF. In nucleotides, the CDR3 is TGTGCCAGCAGATCCGGGGGGGACTCACCCCTCCACTTT.

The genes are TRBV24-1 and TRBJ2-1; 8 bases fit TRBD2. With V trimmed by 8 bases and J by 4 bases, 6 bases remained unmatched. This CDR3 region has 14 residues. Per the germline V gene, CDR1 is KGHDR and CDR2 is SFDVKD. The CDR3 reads CATMAGGRYNEQFF. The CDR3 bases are TGTGCCACCATGGCGGGGGGCCGGTACAATGAGCAGTTCTTC.

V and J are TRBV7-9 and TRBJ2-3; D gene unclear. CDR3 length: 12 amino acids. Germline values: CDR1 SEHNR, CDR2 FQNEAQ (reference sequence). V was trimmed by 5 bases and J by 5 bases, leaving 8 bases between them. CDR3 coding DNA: TGTGCCAGCAGCAATACGGGAGATACGCAGTATTTT. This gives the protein CASSNTGDTQYF. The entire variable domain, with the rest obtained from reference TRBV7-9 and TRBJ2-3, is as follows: DTGVSQNPRHKITKRGQNVTFRCDPISEHNRLYWYRQTLGQGPEFLTYFQNEAQLEKSRLLSDRFSAERPKGSFSTLEIQRTEQGDSAMYLCASSNTGDTQYFGPGTRLTVL.

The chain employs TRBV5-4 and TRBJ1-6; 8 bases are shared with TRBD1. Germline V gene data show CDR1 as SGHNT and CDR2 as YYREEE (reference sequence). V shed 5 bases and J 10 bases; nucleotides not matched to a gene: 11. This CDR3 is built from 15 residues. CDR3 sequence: CASSSDRALRSPLHF. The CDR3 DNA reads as TGTGCCAGCAGTTCGGACAGGGCGCTAAGATCACCCCTCCACTTT.

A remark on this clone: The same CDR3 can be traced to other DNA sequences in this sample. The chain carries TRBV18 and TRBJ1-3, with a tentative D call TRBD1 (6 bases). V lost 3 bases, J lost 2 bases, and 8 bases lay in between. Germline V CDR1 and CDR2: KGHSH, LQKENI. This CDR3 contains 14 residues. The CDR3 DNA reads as TGTGCCAGCTCACCGACAGGAGCTGGAAACACCATATATTTT. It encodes CASSPTGAGNTIYF.

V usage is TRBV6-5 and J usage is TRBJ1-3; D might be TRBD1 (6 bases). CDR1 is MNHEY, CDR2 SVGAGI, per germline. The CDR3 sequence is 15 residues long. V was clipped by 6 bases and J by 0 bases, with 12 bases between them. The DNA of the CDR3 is TGTGCCAGCAGCCGTACAGGGTTCTCTGGAAACACCATATATTTT. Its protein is CASSRTGFSGNTIYF.

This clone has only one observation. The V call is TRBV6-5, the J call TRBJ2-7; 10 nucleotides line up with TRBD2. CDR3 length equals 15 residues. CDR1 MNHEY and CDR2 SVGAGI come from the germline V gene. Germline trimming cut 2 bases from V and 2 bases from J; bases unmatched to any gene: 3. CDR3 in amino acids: CASSYRTSGTYEQYF. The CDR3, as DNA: TGTGCCAGCAGTTACAGAACTAGCGGGACCTACGAGCAGTACTTC.

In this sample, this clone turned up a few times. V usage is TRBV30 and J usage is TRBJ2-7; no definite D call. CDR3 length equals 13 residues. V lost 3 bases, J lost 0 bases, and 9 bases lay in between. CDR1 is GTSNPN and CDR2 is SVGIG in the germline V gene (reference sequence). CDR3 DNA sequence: TGTGCCTGGAGGGCGGCTAGCTCCTACGAGCAGTACTTC. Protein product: CAWRAASSYEQYF.

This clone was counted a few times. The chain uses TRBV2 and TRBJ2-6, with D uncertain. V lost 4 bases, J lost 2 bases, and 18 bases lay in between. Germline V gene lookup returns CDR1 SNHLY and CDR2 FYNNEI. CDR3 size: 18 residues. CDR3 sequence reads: CASSVWANTRTGANVLTF. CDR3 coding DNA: TGTGCCAGCAGTGTTTGGGCCAATACTCGTACTGGGGCCAACGTCCTGACTTTC. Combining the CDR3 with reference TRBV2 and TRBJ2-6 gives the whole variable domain EPEVTQTPSHQVTQMGQEVILRCVPISNHLYFYWYRQILGQKVEFLVSFYNNEISEKSEIFDDQFSVERPDGSNFTLKIRSTKLEDSAMYFCASSVWANTRTGANVLTFGAGSRLTVL.

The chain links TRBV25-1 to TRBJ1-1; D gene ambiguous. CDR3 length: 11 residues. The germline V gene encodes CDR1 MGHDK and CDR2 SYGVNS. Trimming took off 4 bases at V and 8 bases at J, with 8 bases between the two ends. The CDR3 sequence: CASSATREAFF. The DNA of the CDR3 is TGTGCCAGCAGTGCCACCCGGGAAGCTTTCTTT.

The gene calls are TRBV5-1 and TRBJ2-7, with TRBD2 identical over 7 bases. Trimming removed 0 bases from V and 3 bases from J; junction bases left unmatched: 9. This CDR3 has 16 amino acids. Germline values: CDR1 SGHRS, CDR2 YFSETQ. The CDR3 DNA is TGCGCCAGCAGCTTGGCGGGGGGACCCGAGGGCTACGAGCAGTACTTC. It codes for CASSLAGGPEGYEQYF.

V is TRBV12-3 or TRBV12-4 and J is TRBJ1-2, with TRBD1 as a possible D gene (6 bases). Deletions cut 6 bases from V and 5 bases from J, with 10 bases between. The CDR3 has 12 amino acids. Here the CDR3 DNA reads TGTGCCAGCAGGCAGGGGTCGTATGGCTACACCTTC. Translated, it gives CASRQGSYGYTF.

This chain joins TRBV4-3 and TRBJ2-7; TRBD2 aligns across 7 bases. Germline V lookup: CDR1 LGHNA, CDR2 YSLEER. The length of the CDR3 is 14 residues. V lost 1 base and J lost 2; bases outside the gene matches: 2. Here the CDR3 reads CASSQVRGAYEQYF. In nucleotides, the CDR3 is TGCGCCAGCAGCCAAGTTCGGGGGGCCTACGAGCAGTACTTC.

The CDR3 reads CASSIFPTGGRGYTF. For the CDR3, the DNA is TGTGCCAGCAGTATATTCCCGACAGGAGGAAGAGGCTACACCTTC. V usage is TRBV6-5 and J usage is TRBJ1-2; a possible D gene is TRBD1 (6 bases). V was shortened by 5 bases and J by 8 bases, with 21 bases between the two germline ends. This CDR3 comprises 15 residues. Per the germline V gene, CDR1 is MNHEY and CDR2 is SVGAGI.

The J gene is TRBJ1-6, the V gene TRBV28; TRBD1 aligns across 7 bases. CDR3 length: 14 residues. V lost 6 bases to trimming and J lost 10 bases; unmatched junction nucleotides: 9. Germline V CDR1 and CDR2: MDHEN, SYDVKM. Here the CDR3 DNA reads TGTGCCAGCAGCCCCGGACAGGTTTCGTCACCCCTCCACTTT. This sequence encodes CASSPGQVSSPLHF.

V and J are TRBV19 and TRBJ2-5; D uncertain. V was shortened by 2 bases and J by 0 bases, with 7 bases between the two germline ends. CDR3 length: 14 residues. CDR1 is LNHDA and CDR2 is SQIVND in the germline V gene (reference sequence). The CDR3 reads CASSISADQETQYF. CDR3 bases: TGTGCCAGTAGTATAAGTGCAGACCAAGAGACCCAGTACTTC.